The clone carrying this T cell receptor beta chain was counted between two and nine times. Its antigen is undetermined. This sample was included in a study of T-cell reconstitution after alpha-beta-depleted transplantation in children. Study-level points and caveats: The authors attributed T-cell counts and diversity one year after transplant mostly to newly produced T cells. Surviving recipient T cells and thymic progenitors produced the high day-60 TCRbeta diversity seen in some patients.

The CDR3 runs to 15 residues. The germline gives CDR1 MGHRA, CDR2 YSYEKL. V was shortened by 1 base and J by 4 bases, with 14 bases between the two germline ends. The library targeted TCRbeta and was prepared with unique molecular identifiers. TCRdb reprocessed the PCR reads via MiXCR and lists one record per CDR3 protein. The sample has 800,000 to 1,000,000 distinct CDR3 sequences, less than 30% seen once. The TCR originated in a boy in the first two years of life who had a stem cell transplant for SCID, so the T cells may come from the graft donor. The source material was PBMCs, mostly from graft donor cells, sampled 360 days after TCRalphabeta/CD19-depleted stem cell transplant. The chain carries TRBV4-1 and TRBJ2-7; D gene ambiguous. CDR3 amino acids: CASSQGVDGVYEQYF. The CDR3 DNA follows: TGCGCCAGCAGCCAAGGCGTAGATGGGGTGTACGAGCAGTACTTC.